These 19 T cell receptor beta chains came from one sample sequenced in a study of blood T cell repertoires in COVID-19. Here immunoSEQ multiplex PCR was the method, and the copy in TCRdb shows in-frame clones only, minus some. The table shows 150,000 to 200,000 clones, with roughly 88% occurring only once. The specimen sequenced was peripheral blood. These receptor sequences come from an elderly woman with acute or convalescent COVID-19.

The rearrangement uses TRBV5-1 and TRBJ2-1; 7 nucleotides match TRBD2. Germline CDR1 and CDR2: SGHRS and YFSETQ. The CDR3 length is 17 residues. The V segment lost 0 bases and the J segment 3 bases; nucleotides outside the gene matches: 9. This CDR3 is CASSLGLSGGLYNEQFF. The DNA for the CDR3 is TGCGCCAGCAGCTTGGGTTTGTCGGGAGGCCTCTACAATGAGCAGTTCTTC.

J is TRBJ2-5 and V is TRBV7-2; D is unclear. The V end lost 5 bases, the J end lost 5 bases, and 18 bases lay between the germline ends. This CDR3 comprises 15 residues. Germline-derived CDR1 and CDR2 are SGHTA and FQGNSA. This CDR3 reads CASSATSSAVETQYF. The DNA for the CDR3 is TGTGCCAGCAGCGCGACTTCTAGTGCGGTCGAGACCCAGTACTTC.

The V call is TRBV18, the J call TRBJ1-2, with TRBD1 as a possible D gene (6 bases). Per germline, CDR1 KGHSH and CDR2 LQKENI. Trimming cost V 6 bases and J 4 bases, with 15 bases left between them. CDR3 length: 14 amino acids. CDR3 DNA sequence: TGTGCCAGCTCGCCTACAGGGCTTGGCTATGGCTACACCTTC. Translation: CASSPTGLGYGYTF.

This chain connects TRBV20-1 to TRBJ2-1, with D possibly TRBD2 on 5 matching bases. CDR1 is DFQATT and CDR2 is SNEGSKA in the germline V gene (reference sequence). The CDR3 sequence is 10 residues long. V lost 5 bases, J lost 8 bases, and 7 bases lay in between. CDR3 residues: CSAERDEQFF. The CDR3 DNA sequence: TGCAGTGCTGAGAGGGATGAGCAGTTCTTC.

The V call is TRBV5-1, the J call TRBJ1-4; 7 bases line up with TRBD1. J was trimmed by 4 bases and V by 4 bases; bases with no gene match: 4. This CDR3 spans 14 amino acids. Germline loops: CDR1 SGHRS, CDR2 YFSETQ. CDR3 DNA sequence: TGCGCCAGCAGCCCGGGACAGAGTAATGAAAAACTGTTTTTT. The encoded protein is CASSPGQSNEKLFF.

The chain combines TRBV19 with TRBJ1-1; D gene unclear. The V gene lost 5 bases and the J gene lost 4 bases, with 11 bases spanning the gap. Germline CDR1 and CDR2: LNHDA and SQIVND (reference sequence). The CDR3 is made up of 13 amino acids. The CDR3 coding sequence is TGTGCCAGTAGTCCACTCATCCGCACTGAAGCTTTCTTT. Translating it yields CASSPLIRTEAFF. The entire variable domain, with the rest obtained from reference TRBV19 and TRBJ1-1, is as follows: DGGITQSPKYLFRKEGQNVTLSCEQNLNHDAMYWYRQDPGQGLRLIYYSQIVNDFQKGDIAEGYSVSREKKESFPLTVTSAQKNPTAFYLCASSPLIRTEAFFGQGTRLTVV.

This clone occurred once. The chain carries TRBV19 and TRBJ1-2; D call uncertain. Per the germline V gene, CDR1 is LNHDA and CDR2 is SQIVND (reference sequence). Deletions cut 4 bases from V and 3 bases from J, with 18 bases between. The CDR3 is 16 residues long. CDR3 sequence: CASSSDRHLGDYGYTF. The CDR3 DNA is TGTGCCAGTAGTAGCGACCGTCATCTTGGAGACTATGGCTACACCTTC. The variable domain in full, completed from reference TRBV19 and TRBJ1-2, reads DGGITQSPKYLFRKEGQNVTLSCEQNLNHDAMYWYRQDPGQGLRLIYYSQIVNDFQKGDIAEGYSVSREKKESFPLTVTSAQKNPTAFYLCASSSDRHLGDYGYTFGSGTRLTVV.

This chain links TRBV12-5 with TRBJ1-3; 7 bases line up with TRBD1. Germline V gene sequence: CDR1 LGHNT, CDR2 FRNRAP. The CDR3 length is 16 residues. J gave up 2 bases and V 1 base, and 5 bases lay outside the gene matches. The CDR3 nucleotides are TGTGCTAGTGGTTTGGAATCCGGGACAGCTGGAAACACCATATATTTT. It codes for CASGLESGTAGNTIYF.

The chain couples TRBV11-2 to TRBJ2-1, with a weak D call TRBD2 (7 bases). V was pared by 3 bases and J by 7 bases, with 13 bases between. Germline values: CDR1 SGHAT, CDR2 FQNNGV. The CDR3 is 14 amino acids. The CDR3 region is CASSLRGQINEQFF. The CDR3 DNA reads as TGTGCCAGCAGCTTGCGGGGGCAGATAAATGAGCAGTTCTTC.

The V and J genes are TRBV5-4 and TRBJ2-3, with D uncertain. V was trimmed by 4 bases and J by 0 bases, leaving 3 bases between them. This CDR3 region has 12 residues. CDR1 and CDR2 from the germline V gene are SGHNT and YYREEE (reference sequence). The CDR3 sequence: CASSRSTDTQYF. The DNA for the CDR3 is TGTGCCAGCAGCCGGAGCACAGATACGCAGTATTTT.

The table lists this clone with a count of one. This chain uses TRBV5-6 with TRBJ2-1, with 7 bases matching TRBD2. The CDR3 consists of 16 residues. Per germline, CDR1 SGHDT and CDR2 YYEEEE. J was trimmed by 3 bases and V by 0 bases; bases with no gene match: 6. In DNA form, the CDR3 reads TGTGCCAGCAGCTTGGCCGCCGGCGGGAGCTACAATGAGCAGTTCTTC. This encodes CASSLAAGGSYNEQFF.

V gene TRBV2 combines with J gene TRBJ2-3; 8 nucleotides match TRBD1. The germline V gene encodes CDR1 SNHLY and CDR2 FYNNEI. This CDR3 has 16 residues. Trimming cost V 5 bases and J 3 bases; bases outside gene matches: 10. In DNA form, the CDR3 reads TGTGCCAGCAGTTCACAGGGGGGTCCAGCGACAGATACGCAGTATTTT. It translates to CASSSQGGPATDTQYF.

This clone was seen once. This chain uses TRBV14 with TRBJ1-1; D not resolved. The CDR3 length is 13 residues. Germline CDR1 SGHDN, CDR2 FVKESK. The V and J ends lost 0 bases and 0 bases respectively, with 2 bases between them. DNA of the CDR3: TGTGCCAGCAGCCAAGACTTGAACACTGAAGCTTTCTTT. Translated, it gives CASSQDLNTEAFF. The whole variable domain, remainder taken from reference TRBV14 and TRBJ1-1, is EAGVTQFPSHSVIEKGQTVTLRCDPISGHDNLYWYRRVMGKEIKFLLHFVKESKQDESGMPNNRFLAERTGGTYSTLKVQPAELEDSGVYFCASSQDLNTEAFFGQGTRLTVV.

The chain uses TRBV5-1 and TRBJ2-7, with TRBD1 matching 9 bases. CDR1 is SGHRS, CDR2 YFSETQ, per germline. The CDR3 has 14 amino acids. With V trimmed by 5 bases and J by 7 bases, 10 bases remained unmatched. This CDR3 reads CASRADRGRGEQYF. As DNA, the CDR3 is TGCGCCAGCAGGGCGGACAGGGGAAGGGGGGAGCAGTACTTC.

This clone was observed a single time. CDR3 loop: CASRWTGRRNYGYTF. The CDR3 DNA reads as TGTGCCAGCAGGTGGACGGGGAGGAGGAACTATGGCTACACCTTC. The gene calls are TRBV6-6 and TRBJ1-2; D unresolved. V was shortened by 6 bases and J by 2 bases, with 16 bases between the two germline ends. The CDR3 totals 15 residues. Germline loops: CDR1 MNHNY, CDR2 SVGAGI (reference sequence).

The rearrangement joins TRBV3-1 (or the pseudogene TRBV3-2) to TRBJ1-1; 9 nucleotides agree with TRBD1. V shed 4 bases and J 2 bases; nucleotides not matched to a gene: 2. Germline V gene sequence: CDR1 LGHDT, CDR2 YNNKEL (reference sequence). The CDR3 spans 14 residues. The CDR3 DNA reads TGTGCCAGCAGCCGACAGGGGGTCAACACTGAAGCTTTCTTT. Translation: CASSRQGVNTEAFF.

V gene TRBV12-3 or TRBV12-4 combines with J gene TRBJ1-5, with no clear D. The CDR3 is made up of 13 amino acids. V was clipped by 1 base and J by 6 bases, with 7 bases between them. As DNA, the CDR3 is TGTGCCAGCAGTTTAGGCTCAGGTCAGCCCCAGCATTTT. This gives the protein CASSLGSGQPQHF.

The V call is TRBV5-5, the J call TRBJ2-2, with a tentative D call TRBD2 (5 bases). The CDR3 is made up of 15 amino acids. V dropped 4 bases and J dropped 6 bases, with 16 bases sitting between them. Germline CDR1 SGHKS, CDR2 YYEKEE (reference sequence). CDR3 sequence reads: CASSPGRGWAGELFF. CDR3 DNA sequence: TGTGCCAGCAGCCCCGGACGGGGATGGGCCGGGGAGCTGTTTTTT.

V and J are TRBV15 and TRBJ2-7; D is perhaps TRBD2 (6 bases). Germline CDR1 is LNHNV and CDR2 is YYDKDF (reference sequence). There are 17 residues in the CDR3. V dropped 0 bases and J dropped 2 bases, with 17 bases sitting between them. The DNA for the CDR3 is TGTGCCACCAGCAGAGAGGGGGGTTGGTTCGGGACCTACGAGCAGTACTTC. Encoded protein: CATSREGGWFGTYEQYF. The whole variable domain, filled in from reference TRBV15 and TRBJ2-7, reads DAMVIQNPRYQVTQFGKPVTLSCSQTLNHNVMYWYQQKSSQAPKLLFHYYDKDFNNEADTPDNFQSRRPNTSFCFLDIRSPGLGDTAMYLCATSREGGWFGTYEQYFGPGTRLTVT.